This is a list of T cell receptor beta chains from one sample in a study of shared T cell receptors in the human thymus. The protocol was immunoSEQ multiplex PCR, while the TCRdb copy is restricted to in-frame clones and leaves out a portion. This table holds over 350,000 clones, 85% to 95% found once. Specimen: thymocytes. These receptors were collected from a human donor. Each CDR3 is given with its conserved first and last residue. A D gene is named only where the DNA matches it firmly. Size tells how often a clone was seen (once, few, many) or the class of an expanded clone, and some rows leave it out.

D gene: -; J gene: TRBJ1-2; V gene: TRBV29-1; clone size: -; CDR3 protein: CSVGAQKVGDVYGYTF; CDR3 DNA: TGCAGCGTGGGGGCTCAAAAGGTTGGAGACGTCTATGGCTACACCTTC
D gene: TRBD2; J gene: TRBJ2-1; V gene: TRBV28; clone size: -; CDR3 protein: CASSLYRTSGRIDEQFF; CDR3 DNA: TGTGCCAGCAGTTTATACCGGACTAGCGGGAGGATAGATGAGCAGTTCTTC
D gene: TRBD2; J gene: TRBJ2-7; V gene: TRBV6-1; clone size: few; CDR3 protein: CASTGLADYEQYF; CDR3 DNA: TGTGCCAGCACGGGACTAGCGGACTACGAGCAGTACTTC
D gene: -; J gene: TRBJ1-2; V gene: TRBV5-1; clone size: -; CDR3 protein: CASISGSTNYGYTF; CDR3 DNA: TGCGCCAGCATTTCGGGCAGTACTAACTATGGCTACACCTTC
D gene: -; J gene: TRBJ1-1; V gene: TRBV27; clone size: -; CDR3 protein: CASRTANTEAFF; CDR3 DNA: TGTGCCAGCAGGACGGCGAACACTGAAGCTTTCTTT
D gene: TRBD2; J gene: TRBJ2-1; V gene: TRBV18; clone size: -; CDR3 protein: CASFSGHLGLAGYNEQFF; CDR3 DNA: TGTGCCAGCTTTTCCGGGCATCTCGGACTAGCGGGATACAATGAGCAGTTCTTC
D gene: TRBD2; J gene: TRBJ2-7; V gene: TRBV7-2; clone size: -; CDR3 protein: CASSLGPGLAGVEQYF; CDR3 DNA: TGTGCCAGCAGCTTGGGGCCGGGACTAGCGGGAGTCGAGCAGTACTTC
D gene: -; J gene: TRBJ2-7; V gene: TRBV19; clone size: -; CDR3 protein: CASSVPGTTSYEQYF; CDR3 DNA: TGTGCCAGCTCGGTGCCCGGGACCACCTCCTACGAGCAGTACTTC
D gene: -; J gene: TRBJ1-1; V gene: TRBV27; clone size: once; CDR3 protein: CASSFRGNTEAFF; CDR3 DNA: TGTGCCAGCAGTTTCCGCGGGAACACTGAAGCTTTCTTT
D gene: -; J gene: TRBJ2-7; V gene: TRBV15; clone size: -; CDR3 protein: CATSRGGGSTYEQYF; CDR3 DNA: TGTGCCACCAGCAGAGGGGGCGGGTCAACCTACGAGCAGTACTTC
D gene: -; J gene: TRBJ1-1; V gene: TRBV6-5; clone size: -; CDR3 protein: CASSLLGGHTEAFF; CDR3 DNA: TGTGCCAGCAGTTTGTTGGGGGGGCACACTGAAGCTTTCTTT
D gene: -; J gene: TRBJ2-1; V gene: TRBV6-5; clone size: -; CDR3 protein: CASSHTVEYNEQFF; CDR3 DNA: TGTGCCAGCAGTCATACCGTTGAGTACAATGAGCAGTTCTTC
D gene: TRBD1; J gene: TRBJ1-1; V gene: TRBV29-1; clone size: -; CDR3 protein: CSVGGGQGPNTEAFF; CDR3 DNA: TGCAGCGTTGGCGGGGGACAGGGCCCGAACACTGAAGCTTTCTTT